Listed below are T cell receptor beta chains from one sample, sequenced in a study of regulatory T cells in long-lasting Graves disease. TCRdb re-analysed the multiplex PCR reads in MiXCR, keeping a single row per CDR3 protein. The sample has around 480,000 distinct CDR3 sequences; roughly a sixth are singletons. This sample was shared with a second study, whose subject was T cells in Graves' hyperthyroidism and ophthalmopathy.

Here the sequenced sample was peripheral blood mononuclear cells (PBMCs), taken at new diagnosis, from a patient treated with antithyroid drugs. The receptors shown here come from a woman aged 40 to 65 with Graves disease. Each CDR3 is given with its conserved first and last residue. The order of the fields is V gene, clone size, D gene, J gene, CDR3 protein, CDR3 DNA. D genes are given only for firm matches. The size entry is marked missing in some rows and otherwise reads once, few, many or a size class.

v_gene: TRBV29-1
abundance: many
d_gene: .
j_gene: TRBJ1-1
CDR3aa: CSGQEGVTAFF
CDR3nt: TGCAGCGGCCAAGAAGGAGTGACGGCTTTCTTT

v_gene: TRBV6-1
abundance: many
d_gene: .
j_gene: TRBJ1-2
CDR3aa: CASIPSRGNYGYTF
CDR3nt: TGTGCCAGCATCCCAAGCCGGGGGAACTATGGCTACACCTTC

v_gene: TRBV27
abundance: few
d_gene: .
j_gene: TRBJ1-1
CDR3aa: CASRSRRYTEAFF
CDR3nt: TGTGCCAGCAGGTCCCGGCGGTACACTGAAGCTTTCTTT

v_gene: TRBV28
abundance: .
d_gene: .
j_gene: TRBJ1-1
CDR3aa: CASSLSRGVAFF
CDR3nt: TGTGCCAGCAGTTTATCCCGGGGGGTGGCTTTCTTT

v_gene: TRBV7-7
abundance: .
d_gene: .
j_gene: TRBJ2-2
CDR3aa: CASSLNGGLNTVELFF
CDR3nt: TGTGCTAGCAGCTTAAACGGGGGCCTTAACACCGTGGAGCTGTTTTTT

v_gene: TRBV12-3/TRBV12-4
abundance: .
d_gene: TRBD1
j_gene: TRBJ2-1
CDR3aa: CASSRDRIGDEQFF
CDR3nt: TGTGCCAGCAGTCGGGACAGGATAGGCGATGAGCAGTTCTTC

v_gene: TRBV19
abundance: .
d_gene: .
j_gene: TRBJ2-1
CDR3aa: CASSMGGGLNEQFF
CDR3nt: TGTGCCAGTAGTATGGGGGGGGGGCTCAATGAGCAGTTCTTC

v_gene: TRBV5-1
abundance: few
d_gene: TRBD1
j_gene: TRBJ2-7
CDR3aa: CASRSFGTGGYEQYF
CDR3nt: TGCGCCAGCAGATCATTTGGGACAGGGGGATACGAGCAGTACTTC

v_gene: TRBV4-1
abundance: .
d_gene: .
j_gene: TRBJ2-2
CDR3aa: CASSQRPGDTGELFF
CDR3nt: TGCGCCAGCAGCCAACGCCCCGGGGACACCGGGGAGCTGTTTTTT

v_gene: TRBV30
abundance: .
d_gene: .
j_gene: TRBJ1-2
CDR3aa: CAWDLSDYGYTF
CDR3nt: TGTGCCTGGGATCTCTCGGACTATGGCTACACCTTC

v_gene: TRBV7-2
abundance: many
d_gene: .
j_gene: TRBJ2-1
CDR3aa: CASGRVYEQFF
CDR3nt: TGTGCCAGCGGTCGGGTTTATGAGCAGTTCTTC

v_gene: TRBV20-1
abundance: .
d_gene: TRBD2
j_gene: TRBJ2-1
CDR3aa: CSAREFLAGDPFYNEQFF
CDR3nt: TGCAGTGCTAGGGAATTTCTCGCGGGGGACCCTTTCTACAATGAGCAGTTCTTC

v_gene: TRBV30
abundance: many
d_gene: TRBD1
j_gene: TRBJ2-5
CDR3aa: CAWMASGQRETQYF
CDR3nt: TGTGCCTGGATGGCCTCGGGACAGCGGGAGACCCAGTACTTC